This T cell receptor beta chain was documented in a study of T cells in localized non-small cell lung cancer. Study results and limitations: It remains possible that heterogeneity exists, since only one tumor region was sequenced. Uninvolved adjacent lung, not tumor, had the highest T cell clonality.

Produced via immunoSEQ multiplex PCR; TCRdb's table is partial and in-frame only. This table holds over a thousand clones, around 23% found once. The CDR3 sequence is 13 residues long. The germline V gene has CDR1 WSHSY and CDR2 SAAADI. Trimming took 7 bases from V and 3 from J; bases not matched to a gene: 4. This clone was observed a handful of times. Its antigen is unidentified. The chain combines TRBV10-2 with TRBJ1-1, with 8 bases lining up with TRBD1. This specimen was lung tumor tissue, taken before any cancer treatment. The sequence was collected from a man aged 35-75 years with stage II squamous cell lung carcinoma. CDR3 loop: CASIQGAYTEAFF. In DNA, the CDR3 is TGCGCCAGCATCCAGGGGGCCTACACTGAAGCTTTCTTT.